Listed below are T cell receptor beta chains from one sample, sequenced in a study of blood T cell repertoires in COVID-19. This table comes from immunoSEQ multiplex PCR, and its TCRdb copy is limited to in-frame clones, with some not included. The sample holds roughly 280,000 clones, about 88% seen once. Sequences were obtained from PBMCs or T cells enriched from blood (not recorded which). These receptors were collected from a woman in her forties or fifties who had recovered from COVID-19. Both conserved end residues are trimmed from each CDR3. D genes are given only for firm matches.

j_gene: TRBJ1-1; d_gene: -; v_gene: TRBV2; CDR3aa: ASRRTGNTEAF
j_gene: TRBJ1-1; d_gene: TRBD1; v_gene: TRBV10-3; CDR3aa: AISPGGTEAF
j_gene: TRBJ2-5; d_gene: TRBD2; v_gene: TRBV29-1; CDR3aa: SVRTSGREETQY
j_gene: TRBJ2-7; d_gene: TRBD2; v_gene: TRBV3-1/TRBV3-2; CDR3aa: ASSSSGSSYEQY
j_gene: TRBJ2-7; d_gene: TRBD1; v_gene: TRBV11-3; CDR3aa: ASSFYRGTEQY
j_gene: TRBJ2-1; d_gene: TRBD2; v_gene: TRBV3-1/TRBV3-2; CDR3aa: ASSQEATSGRAGEQF
j_gene: TRBJ1-2; d_gene: -; v_gene: TRBV10-1; CDR3aa: ASSQSGYRPSNYGYT
j_gene: TRBJ1-2; d_gene: -; v_gene: TRBV19; CDR3aa: ASNSQRQSTNYGYT
j_gene: TRBJ2-7; d_gene: TRBD1; v_gene: TRBV29-1; CDR3aa: SVEGQGSGEQY
j_gene: TRBJ2-4; d_gene: TRBD1; v_gene: TRBV5-4; CDR3aa: ASSWTGTLAKNIQY
j_gene: TRBJ1-6; d_gene: TRBD1; v_gene: TRBV7-2; CDR3aa: ASSLQPTGNGSPLH
j_gene: TRBJ1-3; d_gene: -; v_gene: TRBV11-3; CDR3aa: ASSLGGFGNTIY
j_gene: TRBJ2-3; d_gene: TRBD1; v_gene: TRBV27; CDR3aa: ASRLTGTGTDTQY
j_gene: TRBJ2-7; d_gene: -; v_gene: TRBV2; CDR3aa: ASSYQRYDSYEQY
j_gene: TRBJ1-5; d_gene: -; v_gene: TRBV2; CDR3aa: ASSQSSGNQPQH
j_gene: TRBJ2-1; d_gene: -; v_gene: TRBV11-2; CDR3aa: ASSLGQQNFRNEQF
j_gene: TRBJ2-7; d_gene: TRBD1; v_gene: TRBV3-1/TRBV3-2; CDR3aa: ASSQGQGDYEQY
j_gene: TRBJ1-4; d_gene: -; v_gene: TRBV28; CDR3aa: ASRPSIGGIGNEKLF
j_gene: TRBJ1-1; d_gene: -; v_gene: TRBV4-1; CDR3aa: ASSQEDRPNTEAF
j_gene: TRBJ1-6; d_gene: -; v_gene: TRBV19; CDR3aa: ASSIPGRGNNSPLH
j_gene: TRBJ1-2; d_gene: -; v_gene: TRBV30; CDR3aa: AWSVGGLSYYGYT
j_gene: TRBJ2-2; d_gene: TRBD1; v_gene: TRBV7-3; CDR3aa: ASRDSPNTGELF
j_gene: TRBJ2-7; d_gene: -; v_gene: TRBV30; CDR3aa: AWSDGTSSYEQY
j_gene: TRBJ1-2; d_gene: TRBD1; v_gene: TRBV28; CDR3aa: ATLTGTGRIGYT